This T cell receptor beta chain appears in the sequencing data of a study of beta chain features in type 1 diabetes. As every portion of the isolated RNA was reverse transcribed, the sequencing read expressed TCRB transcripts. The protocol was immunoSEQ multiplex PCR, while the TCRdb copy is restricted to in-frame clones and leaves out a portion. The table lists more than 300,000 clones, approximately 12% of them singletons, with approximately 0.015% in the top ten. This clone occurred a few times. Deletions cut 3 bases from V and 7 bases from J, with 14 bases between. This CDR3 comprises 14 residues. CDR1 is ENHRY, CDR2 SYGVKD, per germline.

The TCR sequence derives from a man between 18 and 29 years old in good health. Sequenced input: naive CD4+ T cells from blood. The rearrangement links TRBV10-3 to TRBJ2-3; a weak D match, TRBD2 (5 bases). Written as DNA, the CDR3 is TGTGCCATCAGTGAAAGAGGACTTTACTATACGCAGTATTTT. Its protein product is CAISERGLYYTQYF.